Shown below are 32 T cell receptor beta chains from a single sample sequenced in a study of T-cell memory formation after mild COVID-19. Each CDR3 protein is one row after TCRdb ran MiXCR on the 5' RACE reads. The repertoire holds some 100,000 distinct CDR3 sequences, around 10% seen once, with approximately 40% in the top ten. The source material was PBMCs or a T cell subset sorted from them (not recorded which). These receptors originate from a man aged 18 to 30 who had mild COVID-19 (a few samples of this study predate the infection). Cell type and time point are not known.

This clonotype was detected a few times. The CDR3 coding sequence is TGTGCCAGCAGTGATCGGATGAGGGGCTACACCTTC. Translation gives CASSDRMRGYTF. The chain is built from TRBV25-1 and TRBJ1-2; D gene uncertain. In germline, CDR1 is MGHDK, CDR2 SYGVNS. This CDR3 comprises 12 residues. V was shortened by 3 bases and J by 8 bases, with 10 bases between the two germline ends.

This clonotype was observed at least ten times. The J gene is TRBJ2-7, the V gene TRBV27, with a weak D call TRBD2 (5 bases). Trimming shortened V by 0 bases and J by 2 bases, and 11 bases separated the two germline ends. In germline, CDR1 is MNHEY, CDR2 SMNVEV (reference sequence). CDR3 length equals 15 residues. This CDR3 is CASSLSAGATYEQYF. The CDR3 region has the DNA TGTGCCAGCAGTTTATCGGCGGGCGCCACCTACGAGCAGTACTTC.

This clonotype was counted at least ten times. The CDR3 sequence: CASSLAYGSSYEQYF. CDR3 DNA: TGCGCCAGCAGCCTCGCCTATGGCAGTTCCTACGAGCAGTACTTC. The chain uses TRBV4-1 and TRBJ2-7; D remains ambiguous. Trimming shortened V by 4 bases and J by 1 base, and 14 bases separated the two germline ends. The length of the CDR3 is 15 residues. Looked up from germline, CDR1 is MGHRA and CDR2 is YSYEKL.

This clonotype came up a few times. The chain employs TRBV6-6 and TRBJ2-2; D uncertain. Germline values: CDR1 MNHNY, CDR2 SVGAGI (reference sequence). Trimming shortened V by 2 bases and J by 0 bases, and 7 bases separated the two germline ends. This CDR3 has 15 amino acids. For the CDR3, the DNA is TGTGCCAGCAGTTACACCCTAGCGAACACCGGGGAGCTGTTTTTT. Amino acid sequence: CASSYTLANTGELFF.

This clonotype was recorded a few times. The J gene is TRBJ1-6, the V gene TRBV12-3 or TRBV12-4; 9 bases are a match to TRBD1. Trimming at V came to 5 bases and at J to 5 bases, leaving 7 bases not matched to a gene. The CDR3 loop spans 16 amino acids. Here the CDR3 DNA reads TGTGCCAGCAGTGGCGCCGGACAGGGGAATAATTCACCCCTCCACTTT. It encodes CASSGAGQGNNSPLHF.

This clonotype occurred a few times. V gene TRBV12-3 or TRBV12-4 combines with J gene TRBJ2-2, with 9 bases that match TRBD1. This CDR3 contains 15 residues. Losses at the gene ends were 8 bases for V and 7 bases for J; bases not matched to a gene: 11. The CDR3 here is CASGWTGDLVGELFF. DNA for the CDR3: TGTGCCAGCGGATGGACAGGGGATCTAGTCGGGGAGCTGTTTTTT.

As to this clonotype: Being one base from a much bigger clone, this may be a read error. The rearrangement uses TRBV7-6 and TRBJ1-1; D unresolved. The germline gives CDR1 SGHVS, CDR2 FNYEAQ. This CDR3 is 12 amino acids long. CDR3 amino acids: CAISVGGREAFF. CDR3 DNA: TGTGCCATCAGCGTTGGAGGTCGTGAAGCTTTCTTT.

This clonotype occurred many times. V is TRBV2 and J is TRBJ1-2; weak D call: TRBD1 (5 bases). V lost 8 bases to trimming and J lost 1 base, with 8 bases between them. The CDR3 has 12 residues. CDR1 is SNHLY and CDR2 is FYNNEI in the germline V gene. The CDR3 is CASEGNNYGYTF. As DNA, the CDR3 is TGTGCCAGCGAGGGGAATAACTATGGCTACACCTTC. Filled out from reference TRBV2 and TRBJ1-2, the complete variable domain reads EPEVTQTPSHQVTQMGQEVILRCVPISNHLYFYWYRQILGQKVEFLVSFYNNEISEKSEIFDDQFSVERPDGSNFTLKIRSTKLEDSAMYFCASEGNNYGYTFGSGTRLTVV.

This clonotype has a handful of counts. This chain connects TRBV3-1 to TRBJ1-1, with D possibly matching TRBD1 (5 bases). The length of the CDR3 is 19 residues. V dropped 4 bases and J dropped 4 bases, with 28 bases sitting between them. Germline values: CDR1 LGHDT, CDR2 YNNKEL (reference sequence). The CDR3, as DNA: TGTGCCAGCAGCCTCTTGAATACTTGGACAACGGGAGACCTCACTGAAGCTTTCTTT. It is translated as CASSLLNTWTTGDLTEAFF.

This clonotype was counted at least ten times. The chain is built from TRBV12-3 or TRBV12-4 and TRBJ2-3; perhaps TRBD2 as D (6 bases). This CDR3 comprises 15 residues. V dropped 6 bases and J dropped 4 bases, with 17 bases sitting between them. CDR3 region: CASSRDGGGSDTQYF. CDR3 coding DNA: TGTGCCAGCAGCCGAGACGGGGGAGGATCAGATACGCAGTATTTT.

This clonotype was seen many times. This chain joins TRBV5-1 and TRBJ1-4; D is possibly TRBD1 (6 bases). CDR3 length: 15 residues. The germline V gene encodes CDR1 SGHRS and CDR2 YFSETQ. The ends were cut back, 2 bases at V and 3 bases at J, with 11 bases in the middle. CDR3 DNA sequence: TGCGCCAGCAGCTTTTTACAGGGAGCTAATGAAAAACTGTTTTTT. Its translation is CASSFLQGANEKLFF.

The chain uses TRBV5-6 and TRBJ2-2, with D possibly being TRBD1 (6 bases). The CDR3 totals 16 residues. The germline gives CDR1 SGHDT, CDR2 YYEEEE. Trimming stripped 4 bases from V and 0 bases from J, with 13 bases between. CDR3 residues: CASSATGSPNTGELFF. The CDR3 coding sequence is TGTGCCAGCAGCGCTACAGGGAGCCCGAACACCGGGGAGCTGTTTTTT.

There are a few counts of this clonotype. The rearrangement links TRBV19 to TRBJ1-3; a possible D gene is TRBD1 (5 bases). The CDR3 is made up of 14 amino acids. Germline V CDR1 and CDR2: LNHDA, SQIVND (reference sequence). V was pared by 4 bases and J by 4 bases, with 11 bases between. The CDR3 spells CASSKKGLGNTIYF. The CDR3 DNA reads as TGTGCCAGTAGTAAGAAGGGGCTCGGAAACACCATATATTTT.

This chain joins TRBV20-1 and TRBJ2-7, with D possibly matching TRBD2 (7 bases). Germline CDR1 reads DFQATT; CDR2 reads SNEGSKA (reference sequence). V was pared by 3 bases and J by 7 bases, with 13 bases between. The CDR3 is 12 residues long. The CDR3 here is CSARGGQVEQYF. The CDR3 coding sequence is TGCAGTGCTAGGGGGGGGCAGGTTGAGCAGTACTTC.

This chain uses TRBV7-6 with TRBJ2-1; D might be TRBD1 (6 bases). V dropped 5 bases and J dropped 10 bases, with 21 bases sitting between them. The germline V gene has CDR1 SGHVS and CDR2 FNYEAQ. This CDR3 contains 15 residues. CDR3: CASSPGVGTSAEQFF. The CDR3 bases are TGTGCCAGCAGCCCAGGGGTGGGGACCTCCGCGGAGCAGTTCTTC.

The chain combines TRBV7-9 with TRBJ1-1; D is unresolved. Germline values: CDR1 SEHNR, CDR2 FQNEAQ (reference sequence). The CDR3 totals 12 residues. V lost 8 bases to trimming and J lost 7 bases, with 14 bases between them. CDR3 sequence: CASSAGKLEAFF. In DNA, the CDR3 is TGTGCCAGCTCCGCCGGGAAACTTGAAGCTTTCTTT.

The CDR3 nucleotides are TGTGCCAGCAGCTTAGGCCCGAACCTCTATGGCTACACCTTC. Translating gives CASSLGPNLYGYTF. The J gene is TRBJ1-2, the V gene TRBV7-9; no definite D call. The V gene's germline CDR1 is SEHNR and CDR2 FQNEAQ (reference sequence). Trimming took 1 base from V and 4 from J, leaving 10 bases between them. This CDR3 has 14 residues.

This clonotype has a handful of counts. The chain recombines TRBV4-3 with TRBJ1-4; D unresolved. The V end was cut by 6 bases, the J end by 0 bases, with 14 bases between. Germline V gene lookup returns CDR1 LGHNA and CDR2 YSLEER. The CDR3 is 16 residues long. CDR3 sequence: CASRKSRSSTNEKLFF. CDR3 bases: TGCGCCAGCAGAAAGTCCCGCAGTTCAACTAATGAAAAACTGTTTTTT.

This clonotype occurred a few times. This chain links TRBV5-6 with TRBJ2-3; the match to TRBD2 covers 9 bases. The CDR3 runs to 17 residues. Per the germline V gene, CDR1 is SGHDT and CDR2 is YYEEEE. With 3 bases clipped from V and 2 bases from J, the junction kept 10 bases outside the gene matches. The CDR3 reads CASSSPLAGETTDTQYF. CDR3 sequence (DNA): TGTGCCAGCAGCTCTCCCTTAGCGGGGGAGACCACAGATACGCAGTATTTT.

For the CDR3, the DNA is TGTGCCAGCAGTGACCTGGGACTGAATTCAGATACGCAGTATTTT. This codes for CASSDLGLNSDTQYF. This chain links TRBV12-3 or TRBV12-4 with TRBJ2-3; possibly TRBD2 for D (6 bases). CDR3 length equals 15 residues. V was trimmed by 5 bases and J by 4 bases, leaving 16 bases between them.

The chain has TRBV27 and TRBJ2-2; D ambiguous. Germline assignment: CDR1 MNHEY and CDR2 SMNVEV (reference sequence). This CDR3 region has 14 residues. Trimming cost V 6 bases and J 3 bases, with 11 bases left between them. The CDR3 DNA reads as TGTGCCAGCAGCGTCGGGCCGTACACCGGGGAGCTGTTTTTT. Translation gives CASSVGPYTGELFF.

The rearrangement uses TRBV12-3 or TRBV12-4 and TRBJ2-2; no clear D. The CDR3 sequence is 13 residues long. Trimming shortened V by 3 bases and J by 1 base, and 3 bases separated the two germline ends. CDR3 sequence: CASSFGNTGELFF. In DNA, the CDR3 is TGTGCCAGCAGTTTCGGGAACACCGGGGAGCTGTTTTTT.

This rearrangement joins TRBV12-3 or TRBV12-4 to TRBJ2-7, with a tentative D call TRBD1 (6 bases). This CDR3 has 14 amino acids. Between the trimmed V and J ends, which lost 3 bases and 4 bases, there was a span of 13 bases. The DNA of the CDR3 is TGTGCCAGCAGTTTCGGCCAGGGGTTTTACGAGCAGTACTTC. Translated: CASSFGQGFYEQYF.

The V call is TRBV15, the J call TRBJ2-2; 8 nucleotides align to TRBD2. CDR1 LNHNV and CDR2 YYDKDF come from the germline V gene (reference sequence). With 7 bases clipped from V and 1 base from J, the junction kept 8 bases outside the gene matches. This CDR3 has 16 residues. The CDR3 is CATIHGGARNTGELFF. CDR3 sequence (DNA): TGTGCCACCATCCACGGGGGGGCCCGGAACACCGGGGAGCTGTTTTTT.

The CDR3 here is CASSFSSRGGTEAFF. DNA for the CDR3: TGTGCCAGCAGCTTTTCTAGTCGGGGTGGCACTGAAGCTTTCTTT. This chain joins TRBV7-3 and TRBJ1-1; D remains unclear. Germline V lookup: CDR1 SGHTA, CDR2 FQGTGA. V lost 3 bases and J lost 4, with 15 bases in between. The CDR3 has 15 amino acids.

This clonotype was observed a single time. Given a much more abundant clone one base away, this may be a read error. V usage is TRBV7-2 and J usage is TRBJ2-3; 12 bases match TRBD2. The CDR3 runs 15 residues. Germline CDR1 is SGHTA and CDR2 is FQGNSA. Written as DNA, the CDR3 is TGTGACAGCAGTTCCCCTAGCGGGGGGGAGGATACGCAGTATTTT. Protein product: CDSSSPSGGEDTQYF. Full variable domain (rest looked up from reference TRBV7-2 and TRBJ2-3): GAGVSQSPSNKVTEKGKDVELRCDPISGHTALYWYRQSLGQGLEFLIYFQGNSAPDKSGLPSDRFSAERTGGSVSTLTIQRTQQEDSAVYLCDSSSPSGGEDTQYFGPGTRLTVL.

This clonotype showed up just a few times. This chain joins TRBV4-1 and TRBJ2-4; 7 positions agree with TRBD1. V dropped 3 bases and J dropped 1; count of bases not matched to a gene: 6. Germline V gene data show CDR1 as MGHRA and CDR2 as YSYEKL. The CDR3 has 16 amino acids. CDR3 nucleotide sequence: TGCGCCAGCAGCCACCCTGACAGGGTTGCCAAAAACATTCAGTACTTC. Amino acid sequence: CASSHPDRVAKNIQYF.

This clonotype was observed at least ten times. V usage is TRBV4-2 and J usage is TRBJ1-1; D is unresolved. The CDR3 is made up of 15 amino acids. From germline, CDR1 is LGHNA and CDR2 YNFKEQ. Trimming removed 0 bases at V and 4 bases at J, with 12 bases between. In nucleotides, the CDR3 is TGTGCCAGCAGCCAAGAGCTAGGTGTGGGCACTGAAGCTTTCTTT. Its translation is CASSQELGVGTEAFF.

This clonotype was counted a few times. V gene TRBV3-1 combines with J gene TRBJ2-1, with TRBD2 matching 8 bases. Germline CDR1 LGHDT, CDR2 YNNKEL (reference sequence). The CDR3 contains 13 residues. J lost 10 bases, V lost 5 bases, and 7 bases had no gene match. The CDR3 DNA reads TGTGCCAGCAGCGAGACTAGCGCGAGCGAGCAGTTCTTC. Translated, it gives CASSETSASEQFF.

Regarding this clonotype: A read error is possible here, since a much larger clone lies one base away. J is TRBJ1-1 and V is TRBV7-2, with a tentative D call TRBD1 (6 bases). Germline V gene lookup returns CDR1 SGHTA and CDR2 FQGNSA. This CDR3 has 13 amino acids. CDR3 region: CASRRQEGTEDFF. The CDR3 DNA reads TGTGCCAGCAGGAGACAGGAAGGCACTGAAGATTTCTTT.

This clonotype was recorded a few times. This CDR3 reads CASSYTAGGFPDTQYF. In DNA, the CDR3 is TGTGCCAGCAGTTACACGGCGGGGGGGTTTCCAGATACGCAGTATTTT. J is TRBJ2-3 and V is TRBV6-5; 9 bases agree with TRBD2. Per germline, CDR1 MNHEY and CDR2 SVGAGI. The V gene end was trimmed by 2 bases and the J gene end by 4 bases; junction bases not matched to a gene: 7. The CDR3 has 16 amino acids.

This clonotype has just a few counts. This chain connects TRBV27 to TRBJ2-1; D possibly corresponds to TRBD2 (5 bases). Trimming removed 6 bases from V and 8 bases from J, with 11 bases in between. The germline gives CDR1 MNHEY, CDR2 SMNVEV (reference sequence). CDR3 length equals 12 residues. The CDR3 DNA reads as TGTGCCAGCAGCCTGCTCGGGGATGAGCAGTTCTTC. It translates to CASSLLGDEQFF.